Listed below are T cell receptor beta chains from one sample, sequenced in a study of T cells in Graves' hyperthyroidism and ophthalmopathy. One entry per CDR3 protein results from TCRdb running MiXCR on the multiplex PCR reads. Of about 610,000 distinct CDR3 sequences listed, about half are singletons. The source material was peripheral blood or thyroid tissue (not recorded which). The receptors come from a woman between 18 and 29 years old with Graves' hyperthyroidism. Each CDR3 is given with its conserved first and last residue. D genes are given only for firm matches. Where a row states a size, it is once, few, many or the class of an expanded clone; other rows omit it.

>TRBV10-3|.|TRBJ1-2|.
CAISGYGYTF
TGTGCCATCAGTGGCTATGGCTACACCTTC
>TRBV25-1|.|TRBJ1-2|TRBD1
CASSATGVYGYTF
TGTGCCAGCAGTGCCACAGGGGTGTATGGCTACACCTTC
>TRBV29-1|many|TRBJ2-2|TRBD2
CSASGSGHDANTGELFF
TGCAGCGCGTCCGGTAGCGGGCACGATGCGAACACCGGGGAGCTGTTTTTT
>TRBV28|.|TRBJ2-7|.
CACGDSRYEQYF
TGTGCCTGCGGGGACTCCAGGTACGAGCAGTACTTC
>TRBV29-1|many|TRBJ2-7|TRBD2
CSVVASGSYEQYF
TGCAGCGTTGTGGCTAGCGGTTCCTACGAGCAGTACTTC
>TRBV20-1|many|TRBJ1-5|.
CSAREGRGPQPQHF
TGCAGTGCTAGAGAGGGACGGGGACCTCAGCCCCAGCATTTT
>TRBV10-3|.|TRBJ1-4|.
CAISEQRNEKLFF
TGTGCCATCAGTGAACAGCGTAATGAAAAACTGTTTTTT
>TRBV20-1|many|TRBJ1-4|.
CSARGRTATNEKLFF
TGCAGTGCTAGAGGACGAACTGCAACTAATGAAAAACTGTTTTTT
>TRBV20-1|.|TRBJ2-3|.
CSAFRARGGGDTQYF
TGCAGTGCTTTCAGGGCCAGGGGCGGAGGAGATACGCAGTATTTT
>TRBV29-1|.|TRBJ2-5|.
CSVGSNPTQYF
TGCAGCGTCGGGAGCAACCCGACCCAGTACTTC
>TRBV20-1|many|TRBJ1-3|.
CSARDNLFSGNTIYF
TGCAGTGCTAGAGATAACTTGTTCTCTGGAAACACCATATATTTT
>TRBV2|many|TRBJ1-4|TRBD1
CASIPPGGTEKLFF
TGTGCCAGCATTCCACCAGGGGGAACTGAAAAACTGTTTTTC
>TRBV10-3|.|TRBJ1-5|.
CAISAGTQPRHF
TGTGCCATCAGTGCAGGGACCCAGCCCCGGCATTTT
>TRBV7-3|many|TRBJ1-5|.
CASSPFPDQPQHF
TGTGCCAGCAGCCCCTTTCCGGATCAGCCCCAGCATTTT
>TRBV19|many|TRBJ2-5|.
CASSQRTAQETQYF
TGTGCCAGTAGCCAAAGGACAGCGCAAGAGACCCAGTACTTC
>TRBV6-1|many|TRBJ1-5|.
CASKYTVASNQPQHF
TGTGCCAGCAAATACACGGTTGCCAGCAATCAGCCCCAGCATTTT
>TRBV12-5|many|TRBJ2-5|.
CASGPTGPETQYF
TGTGCTAGTGGACCAACAGGGCCAGAGACCCAGTACTTC
>TRBV30|many|TRBJ1-1|.
CACNQAGTEAFF
TGTGCCTGTAACCAGGCGGGGACTGAAGCTTTCTTT
>TRBV7-8|many|TRBJ2-7|.
CASSLFGRADEQYF
TGTGCCAGCAGCTTATTCGGCAGGGCGGACGAGCAGTACTTC
>TRBV11-2|.|TRBJ1-1|.
CASSPRAWGTTEAFF
TGTGCCAGCAGCCCGAGGGCGTGGGGCACCACTGAAGCTTTCTTT
>TRBV5-8|many|TRBJ2-7|TRBD2
CASSSGGDSTYEQYF
TGTGCCAGCAGCTCGGGGGGGGACTCAACCTACGAGCAGTACTTC
>TRBV2|many|TRBJ1-2|.
CASSDEAGLGYTF
TGTGCCAGCAGTGATGAGGCGGGGTTGGGCTACACCTTC
>TRBV27|many|TRBJ2-7|.
CASSSDRLSYEQYF
TGTGCCAGCAGTTCCGACAGGCTCTCCTACGAGCAGTACTTC
>TRBV7-3|.|TRBJ2-7|TRBD2
CASSALAGGWNEQYF
TGTGCCAGCAGCGCCCTAGCGGGAGGATGGAATGAGCAGTACTTC
>TRBV20-1|many|TRBJ1-1|.
CSAAGGGDTEAFF
TGCAGTGCTGCCGGGGGAGGGGACACTGAAGCTTTCTTT
>TRBV7-8|few|TRBJ2-2|TRBD2
CASSSTSGRPGELFF
TGTGCCAGCAGCTCGACTAGCGGGAGGCCCGGGGAGCTGTTTTTT
>TRBV2|.|TRBJ2-7|.
CASRSGTSRAYEQYF
TGTGCCAGCCGCTCCGGGACATCGAGAGCCTACGAGCAGTACTTC
>TRBV7-9|few|TRBJ1-2|TRBD1
CASSSGQGSGNTF
TGTGCCAGCAGCTCCGGACAGGGCTCTGGAAACACCTTC
>TRBV7-9|many|TRBJ1-5|.
CASSLAGSGQPQHF
TGTGCCAGCAGCTTAGCAGGGTCCGGTCAGCCCCAGCATTTT
>TRBV4-3|.|TRBJ2-1|TRBD1
CASSQARDRVIHEQFF
TGCGCCAGCAGCCAGGCACGGGACAGGGTGATCCATGAGCAGTTCTTC
>TRBV18|few|TRBJ1-1|.
CASSPRGGANTEAFF
TGTGCCAGCTCACCACGAGGAGGGGCAAACACTGAAGCTTTCTTT
>TRBV24-1|many|TRBJ1-2|.
CATSDLSNYGYTF
TGTGCCACCAGTGATTTAAGTAACTATGGCTACACCTTC
>TRBV12-3/TRBV12-4|.|TRBJ2-7|TRBD1
CASSLDRVENEQYF
TGTGCCAGCAGTCTGGACAGGGTAGAGAACGAGCAGTACTTC
>TRBV6-5|few|TRBJ2-7|TRBD2
CASSSHIGGKSSYEQYF
TGTGCCAGCAGTTCCCACATCGGGGGGAAGAGCTCCTACGAGCAGTACTTC
>TRBV5-1|many|TRBJ1-4|.
CASSLRGSEEKLFF
TGCGCCAGCAGCTTGAGAGGGTCGGAAGAAAAACTGTTTTTT
>TRBV28|many|TRBJ2-5|.
CASSLSRHETQYF
TGTGCCAGCAGTTTATCTAGACACGAGACCCAGTACTTC
>TRBV20-1|.|TRBJ2-5|.
CSAADFLSETQYF
TGCAGTGCCGCGGACTTCCTCTCCGAGACCCAGTACTTC
>TRBV10-3|many|TRBJ2-5|.
CAIGGETQYF
TGTGCCATCGGAGGGGAGACCCAGTACTTC
>TRBV2|.|TRBJ1-3|.
CASSEQARNTIYF
TGTGCCAGCAGTGAACAGGCCCGGAACACCATATATTTT
>TRBV6-5|many|TRBJ1-5|.
CASSPEGGNQPQHF
TGTGCCAGCAGTCCCGAGGGTGGCAATCAGCCCCAGCATTTT
>TRBV2|.|TRBJ2-1|TRBD1
CASITKQGSYNEQFF
TGTGCCAGCATAACGAAACAGGGGTCCTACAATGAGCAGTTCTTC
>TRBV29-1|.|TRBJ2-5|.
CSVESYRETQYF
TGCAGCGTTGAAAGTTATAGGGAGACCCAGTACTTC
>TRBV24-1|few|TRBJ2-1|.
CATLAAGANEQFF
TGTGCCACCTTAGCGGCAGGTGCCAATGAGCAGTTCTTC
>TRBV11-2|few|TRBJ2-7|.
CASSLLPGEAYEQYF
TGTGCCAGCAGCTTATTGCCAGGGGAGGCCTACGAGCAGTACTTC
>TRBV20-1|.|TRBJ2-5|.
CSAAGGETQYF
TGCAGTGCTGCCGGGGGTGAAACCCAGTACTTC
>TRBV12-3/TRBV12-4|many|TRBJ1-1|TRBD1
CASSLEQGRTEAFF
TGTGCCAGCAGTTTAGAACAGGGGAGGACTGAAGCTTTCTTT
>TRBV7-9|many|TRBJ2-5|.
CASSSTSPETQYF
TGTGCCAGCAGCTCGACTAGTCCCGAGACCCAGTACTTC
>TRBV29-1|many|TRBJ1-1|.
CSGGWLNTEAFF
TGCAGCGGGGGTTGGTTGAACACTGAAGCTTTCTTT
>TRBV19|many|TRBJ2-6|.
CASSRQTTYSGANVLTF
TGTGCCAGTAGTAGACAGACAACCTACTCTGGGGCCAACGTCCTGACTTTC